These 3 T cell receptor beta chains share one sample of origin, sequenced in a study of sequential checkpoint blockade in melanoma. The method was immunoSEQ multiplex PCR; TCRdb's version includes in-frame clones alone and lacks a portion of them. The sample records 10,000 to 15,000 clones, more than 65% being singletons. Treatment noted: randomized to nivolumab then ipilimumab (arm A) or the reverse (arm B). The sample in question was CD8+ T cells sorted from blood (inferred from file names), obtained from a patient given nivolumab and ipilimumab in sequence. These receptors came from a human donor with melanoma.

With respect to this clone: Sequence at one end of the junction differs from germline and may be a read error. Written as DNA, the CDR3 is TGTGCCAGTGGTATGTCTACGCCTGAAGCTTTCTTT. Amino acid sequence: CASGMSTPEAFF. The J gene is TRBJ1-1, the V gene TRBV19; D gene ambiguous. Germline CDR1 LNHDA, CDR2 SQIVND (reference sequence). This CDR3 is built from 12 residues.

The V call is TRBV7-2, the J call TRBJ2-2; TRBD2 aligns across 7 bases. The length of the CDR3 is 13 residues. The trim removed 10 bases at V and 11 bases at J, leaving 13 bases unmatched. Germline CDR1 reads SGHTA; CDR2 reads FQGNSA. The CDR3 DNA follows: TGTGCCATTCCCTCAGCGGGGCTTTTAGAGCTGTTTTTT. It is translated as CAIPSAGLLELFF.

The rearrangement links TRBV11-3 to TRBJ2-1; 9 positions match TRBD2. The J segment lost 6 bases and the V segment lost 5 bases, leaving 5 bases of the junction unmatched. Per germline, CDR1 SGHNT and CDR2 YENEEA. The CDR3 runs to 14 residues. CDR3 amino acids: CASSQREVSNEQFF. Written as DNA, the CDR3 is TGTGCCAGCAGCCAGCGGGAGGTTTCCAATGAGCAGTTCTTC.